This record looks at one TCR beta chain sequence and its context. The sample belongs to a study of shared T cell receptors in the human thymus. Using immunoSEQ multiplex PCR, the repertoire was profiled, and TCRdb retains in-frame clones only, with some absent. This table has a few hundred thousand clones, more than 85% appearing once. This CDR3 comprises 15 residues. Germline V gene sequence: CDR1 MNHEY, CDR2 SVGAGI. Trimming shortened V by 3 bases and J by 10 bases, and 19 bases separated the two germline ends. The sequencing input was thymocytes. The rearrangement joins TRBV6-5 to TRBJ2-1, with a possible D match to TRBD1 (6 bases). The receptor's source is a human donor. The chain's CDR3 is CASSYHPGDRNEQFF. The CDR3 coding sequence is TGTGCCAGCAGTTATCATCCAGGGGACCGTAACGAGCAGTTCTTC.